The 14 T cell receptor beta chains reported below all come from one sample, sequenced in a study of blood T cell repertoires in COVID-19. Some clones are missing from TCRdb's copy, which holds only in-frame ones; the method was immunoSEQ multiplex PCR. The sample carries roughly 230,000 clones, around 83% recorded once. Sequencing input: peripheral blood. All receptors derive from a woman in her fifties or sixties with acute or convalescent COVID-19.

V is TRBV19 and J is TRBJ2-1; 9 bases are a match to TRBD2. The CDR3 covers 16 residues. Trimming took 3 bases from V and 5 from J; bases not matched to a gene: 8. Germline lookup yields CDR1 LNHDA and CDR2 SQIVND (reference sequence). Written as DNA, the CDR3 is TGTGCCAGTAGTATTTCGGCGGGAGGGCCTGACAATGAGCAGTTCTTC. It is translated as CASSISAGGPDNEQFF.

The rearrangement joins TRBV20-1 to TRBJ1-1; 8 positions match TRBD1. V was pared by 3 bases and J by 5 bases, with 11 bases of the junction left unmatched. Germline V gives CDR1 DFQATT, CDR2 SNEGSKA (reference sequence). The CDR3 has 15 residues. The chain's CDR3 is CSASGARGRRTEAFF. The CDR3 region has the DNA TGCAGTGCTAGTGGCGCCAGGGGGCGAAGGACTGAAGCTTTCTTT.

The rearrangement joins TRBV6-5 to TRBJ1-5; the match to TRBD1 covers 7 bases. J was trimmed by 6 bases and V by 5 bases; bases with no gene match: 10. The CDR3 is 15 amino acids. CDR1 and CDR2 (germline): MNHEY, SVGAGI. The CDR3 DNA is TGTGCCAGCAGTACCACAGGGGAGCCCAGTCAGCCCCAGCATTTT. This encodes CASSTTGEPSQPQHF.

This clone was seen more than once but under ten times. The J gene is TRBJ1-2, the V gene TRBV21-1. TRBV21-1 is flagged as a pseudogene. The CDR3 has 12 residues. The CDR3 coding sequence is TGTGCCAGCTGTCCCGAGGGAGATGGCTACACCTTC. Protein product: CASCPEGDGYTF.

The chain uses TRBV4-1 and TRBJ2-3; 13 positions match TRBD2. The CDR3 runs to 16 residues. J was trimmed by 4 bases and V by 4 bases; bases with no gene match: 5. Germline CDR1 is MGHRA and CDR2 is YSYEKL. DNA of the CDR3: TGCGCCAGCAGCCGAACTAGCGGGGGGGCCCCAGATACGCAGTATTTT. It encodes CASSRTSGGAPDTQYF.

V and J are TRBV10-3 and TRBJ1-4; TRBD1 aligns across 8 bases. With 4 bases clipped from V and 8 bases from J, the junction kept 3 bases outside the gene matches. Germline CDR1 ENHRY, CDR2 SYGVKD. The CDR3 runs to 13 residues. The CDR3 coding sequence is TGTGCCATCAGTGGAGACAGGGGCGAAAAACTGTTTTTT. Translated, it gives CAISGDRGEKLFF.

This clone was observed once. The chain is built from TRBV7-3 and TRBJ2-3; the match to TRBD2 covers 8 bases. The CDR3 extends over 15 amino acids. Per the germline V gene, CDR1 is SGHTA and CDR2 is FQGTGA. V lost 5 bases to trimming and J lost 5 bases; unmatched junction nucleotides: 9. CDR3 sequence: CASSETGGMIDTQYF. The CDR3 DNA is TGTGCCAGCAGCGAAACGGGGGGGATGATAGATACGCAGTATTTT.

CDR3 sequence reads: CASSVTGTADEQYF. DNA for the CDR3: TGTGCCAGCTCAGTAACAGGGACAGCAGACGAGCAGTACTTC. J is TRBJ2-7 and V is TRBV18, with 7 bases that match TRBD1. The CDR3 covers 14 residues. V gave up 5 bases and J gave up 5 bases; unmatched junction bases: 9. Germline CDR1 KGHSH, CDR2 LQKENI.

This clone was counted between two and nine times. The chain uses TRBV7-6 and TRBJ2-7; D is undetermined. V gave up 5 bases and J gave up 4 bases, with 9 bases separating them. Looked up from germline, CDR1 is SGHVS and CDR2 is FNYEAQ. This CDR3 region has 12 residues. In DNA, the CDR3 is TGTGCCAGCAGCGGCGCAGGTTACGAGCAGTACTTC. Translated, it gives CASSGAGYEQYF.

V gene TRBV14 combines with J gene TRBJ2-1; D ambiguous. Germline values: CDR1 SGHDN, CDR2 FVKESK. CDR3 length equals 15 residues. Trimming shortened V by 0 bases and J by 0 bases, and 6 bases separated the two germline ends. The CDR3 spells CASSQDSASYNEQFF. CDR3 in DNA: TGTGCCAGCAGCCAAGACAGCGCCTCCTACAATGAGCAGTTCTTC.

V is TRBV7-9 and J is TRBJ2-2, with TRBD1 matching 9 bases. Germline CDR1 reads SEHNR; CDR2 reads FQNEAQ (reference sequence). The CDR3 is 15 amino acids. The J segment lost 5 bases and the V segment lost 4 bases, leaving 5 bases of the junction unmatched. The CDR3 is CASSWGQGGTGELFF. The CDR3 DNA reads as TGTGCCAGCAGCTGGGGACAGGGAGGGACCGGGGAGCTGTTTTTT.

This clone occurred a few times. Here the CDR3 reads CASSWNRNNEQFF. For the CDR3, the DNA is TGTGCCAGCAGTTGGAACAGAAATAATGAGCAGTTCTTC. The rearrangement uses TRBV12-3 or TRBV12-4 and TRBJ2-1; no definite D call. Trimming took off 4 bases at V and 7 bases at J, with 11 bases between the two ends. The CDR3 covers 13 residues.

This chain links TRBV19 with TRBJ2-2; D is possibly TRBD2 (5 bases). CDR1 and CDR2 from the germline V gene are LNHDA and SQIVND (reference sequence). V shed 5 bases and J shed 6 bases, with 13 bases lying between them. The CDR3 length is 14 residues. CDR3 in amino acids: CASSSQSSSGELFF. CDR3 bases: TGTGCCAGTAGTTCTCAATCTAGCTCCGGGGAGCTGTTTTTT.

This clone was seen only once. Written as DNA, the CDR3 is TGCGCCAGCAGCCTCGACCCCGGGGTCAAAGAGACCCAGTACTTC. This codes for CASSLDPGVKETQYF. The rearrangement uses TRBV4-1 and TRBJ2-5; possibly TRBD2 for D (5 bases). The CDR3 totals 15 residues. V lost 4 bases and J 3 bases, leaving 15 bases between the germline ends. Germline CDR1 MGHRA, CDR2 YSYEKL.